This T cell receptor beta chain was captured in a study of shared clonotypes between healthy human individuals. V lost 3 bases, J lost 1 base, and 6 bases stayed unmatched. The CDR3 length is 15 residues. The germline gives CDR1 LGHNA, CDR2 YNFKEQ. CD45RO-negative CD8 cells positively selected for CCR7 made up the naive population, which excluded terminally differentiated effector memory CD45RA+ cells. This clone was detected once. The assay was immunoSEQ multiplex PCR, and TCRdb's table has in-frame clones only and misses some. Altogether millions of clones are present, about 94% being singletons, with the ten largest covering 0.9% to 1.4%.

The chain links TRBV4-2 to TRBJ2-7; 7 positions agree with TRBD1. The source material was naive CD8+ T cells sorted from blood. The TCR sequence derives from a man in his late teens or twenties in good health. CDR3 in amino acids: CASSQMTGLSYEQYF. CDR3 nucleotide sequence: TGTGCCAGCAGCCAGATGACAGGGTTATCCTACGAGCAGTACTTC.